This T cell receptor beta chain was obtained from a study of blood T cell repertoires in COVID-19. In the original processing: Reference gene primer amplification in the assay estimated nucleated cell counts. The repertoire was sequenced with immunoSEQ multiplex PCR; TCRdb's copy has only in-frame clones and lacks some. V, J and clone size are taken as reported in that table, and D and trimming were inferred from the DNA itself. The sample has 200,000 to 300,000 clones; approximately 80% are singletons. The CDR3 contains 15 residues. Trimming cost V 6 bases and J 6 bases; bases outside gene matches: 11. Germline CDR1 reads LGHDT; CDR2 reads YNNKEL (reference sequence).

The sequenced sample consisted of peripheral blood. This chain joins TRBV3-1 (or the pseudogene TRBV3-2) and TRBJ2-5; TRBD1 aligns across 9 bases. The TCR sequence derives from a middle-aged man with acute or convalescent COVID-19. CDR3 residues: CASSSGTGSVKTQYF. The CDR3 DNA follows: TGTGCCAGCAGTTCCGGGACAGGGTCCGTAAAGACCCAGTACTTC.